These 13 T cell receptor beta chains came from one sample sequenced in a study of T-cell reconstitution after alpha-beta-depleted transplantation in children. Unique molecular identifiers were used in preparing the TCRbeta library. TCRdb fed the PCR reads into MiXCR, producing one record per CDR3 protein. The sample has roughly 670,000 distinct CDR3 sequences; less than 15% are singletons. Specimen: PBMCs, collected before TCRalphabeta/CD19-depleted stem cell transplant. The receptors were sampled from a girl aged 2-9 years with congenital amegakaryocytic thrombocytopenia, due to receive a stem cell transplant.

In its sample, this clonotype was seen many times. This chain links TRBV7-7 with TRBJ2-1, with 12 bases that match TRBD2. The V and J ends lost 5 bases and 8 bases, in that order; junction bases with no gene match: 7. Germline V gene data show CDR1 as SSHAT and CDR2 as FNYEAQ (reference sequence). The CDR3 is made up of 15 amino acids. CDR3 sequence (DNA): TGTGCCAGCAGCACCCGACTAGCGGGAGAATATGAGCAGTTCTTC. As protein: CASSTRLAGEYEQFF.

This clonotype was detected many times. This chain joins TRBV20-1 and TRBJ2-4; 7 nucleotides align to TRBD2. V lost 6 bases to trimming and J lost 5 bases; unmatched junction nucleotides: 4. This CDR3 has 12 amino acids. CDR1 DFQATT and CDR2 SNEGSKA come from the germline V gene (reference sequence). CDR3 protein: CSAPAGENIQYF. CDR3 DNA: TGCAGTGCCCCTGCGGGGGAAAACATTCAGTACTTC.

This clonotype was counted many times. The rearrangement links TRBV20-1 to TRBJ2-3, with D possibly matching TRBD2 (6 bases). V lost 0 bases, J lost 4 bases, and 17 bases lay in between. The CDR3 has 16 amino acids. The germline gives CDR1 DFQATT, CDR2 SNEGSKA (reference sequence). CDR3 coding DNA: TGCAGTGCTAGAGACGGAGGGCAGACCTACTCAGATACGCAGTATTTT. Protein: CSARDGGQTYSDTQYF.

The gene calls are TRBV9 and TRBJ2-2; 9 bases agree with TRBD1. Trimming took 2 bases from V and 6 from J; bases not matched to a gene: 8. Germline CDR1 is SGDLS and CDR2 is YYNGEE. The CDR3 is 16 amino acids. The CDR3 nucleotides are TGTGCCAGCAGCGTCCCGGGACAGGGAGACGCCGGGGAGCTGTTTTTT. As protein: CASSVPGQGDAGELFF.

This clonotype was recorded a few times. The chain combines TRBV25-1 with TRBJ2-5; D perhaps matches TRBD1 (5 bases). The CDR3 has 15 residues. Deletions cut 7 bases from V and 7 bases from J, with 22 bases between. Germline V lookup: CDR1 MGHDK, CDR2 SYGVNS. CDR3 nucleotides: TGTGCCAGCACCGAGGTAGTGGCAGGGCGAGTGACCCAGTACTTC. Protein sequence: CASTEVVAGRVTQYF.

V and J are TRBV11-2 and TRBJ2-7; TRBD2 might be the D (6 bases). Germline V gene sequence: CDR1 SGHAT, CDR2 FQNNGV. The CDR3 is made up of 15 amino acids. Trimming pared 0 bases from V and 2 bases from J, leaving 11 bases between. The CDR3 loop is CASSLETGVPYEQYF. CDR3 coding DNA: TGTGCCAGCAGCTTAGAAACGGGGGTCCCCTACGAGCAGTACTTC.

There are many counts of this clonotype. The CDR3 spells CASSLDQGPGTEAFF. CDR3 nucleotides: TGCGCCAGCAGCTTGGATCAGGGACCTGGGACTGAAGCTTTCTTT. The chain joins TRBV5-1 to TRBJ1-1, with D possibly being TRBD1 (5 bases). The CDR3 is 15 amino acids. Germline assignment: CDR1 SGHRS and CDR2 YFSETQ. Trimming pared 0 bases from V and 5 bases from J, leaving 14 bases between.

V usage is TRBV7-8 and J usage is TRBJ2-7; 10 bases agree with TRBD2. The CDR3 sequence is 17 residues long. Trimming removed 1 base from V and 3 bases from J; junction bases left unmatched: 9. Looked up from germline, CDR1 is SGHVS and CDR2 is FQNEAQ. CDR3 in amino acids: CASSLGISLAGNYEQYF. DNA for the CDR3: TGTGCCAGCAGCTTAGGTATTTCACTAGCGGGAAACTACGAGCAGTACTTC.

V usage is TRBV28 and J usage is TRBJ2-7; D unresolved. Germline loops: CDR1 MDHEN, CDR2 SYDVKM. The CDR3 is made up of 16 amino acids. The V gene lost 3 bases and the J gene lost 3 bases, with 18 bases spanning the gap. As DNA, the CDR3 is TGTGCCAGCAGTTTTTTTGAGGACGGTATAGTCTACGAGCAGTACTTC. Translating gives CASSFFEDGIVYEQYF.

Turning to this clonotype: A read error may explain this, as a much larger clone is one base away. V and J are TRBV27 and TRBJ2-7; D unclear. From germline, CDR1 is MNHEY and CDR2 SMNVEV (reference sequence). This CDR3 is 14 amino acids long. Trimming took off 8 bases at V and 4 bases at J, with 18 bases between the two ends. The CDR3 region is CASSPAAQSYEQYF. The CDR3, as DNA: TGTGCCAGCTCCCCGGCAGCCCAATCATACGAGCAGTACTTC.

For this clonotype: A read error may produce the germline difference seen at one junction end. The chain employs TRBV20-1 and TRBJ2-6; 11 bases match TRBD2. The CDR3 covers 16 residues. Germline CDR1 reads DFQATT; CDR2 reads SNEGSKA (reference sequence). The DNA of the CDR3 is TGCAGTGCCCTCACTAGCGGGAGTATTGGGGCCAACGTCCCGACTTTC. It yields the protein CSALTSGSIGANVPTF.

This clonotype was recorded many times. The V and J genes are TRBV15 and TRBJ2-5; D call uncertain. Trimming removed 1 base from V and 4 bases from J, with 4 bases in between. Germline V gives CDR1 LNHNV, CDR2 YYDKDF (reference sequence). This CDR3 spans 12 amino acids. The CDR3 loop is CATSRVAETQYF. The CDR3 DNA is TGTGCCACCAGCAGAGTAGCAGAGACCCAGTACTTC.

This clonotype was observed at least ten times. The chain has TRBV12-3 or TRBV12-4 and TRBJ1-2; D is ambiguous. The CDR3 has 12 amino acids. V was shortened by 6 bases and J by 8 bases, with 13 bases between the two germline ends. The CDR3 protein is CASSTTYQGYTF. CDR3 DNA: TGTGCCAGCAGCACGACTTACCAAGGCTACACCTTC.